Below, 20 T cell receptor beta chains from the same sample are listed, as sequenced in a study of blood T cell repertoires in COVID-19. Assay: immunoSEQ multiplex PCR; the TCRdb copy retains only in-frame clones and omits some. The profile shows about 160,000 clones, about 85% of them singletons. The sample comprised peripheral blood. The receptors come from an elderly man with COVID-19, enrolled during active disease.

This chain joins TRBV7-6 and TRBJ1-6; no firm D call. V dropped 5 bases and J dropped 10 bases, with 15 bases sitting between them. Germline loops: CDR1 SGHVS, CDR2 FNYEAQ. The CDR3 contains 14 residues. CDR3 nucleotides: TGTGCCAGCAGCCAGTCGGCAGGAAGCTCACCCCTCCACTTT. Translating it yields CASSQSAGSSPLHF.

The CDR3, as DNA: TGCGCCAGCAGCCAGTGGAGGGGTGAGACCCAGTACTTC. Protein: CASSQWRGETQYF. This chain joins TRBV4-1 and TRBJ2-5, with TRBD2 as a possible D gene (6 bases). The length of the CDR3 is 13 residues. Per germline, CDR1 MGHRA and CDR2 YSYEKL. V was pared by 3 bases and J by 5 bases, with 10 bases between.

V gene TRBV6-2 or TRBV6-3 combines with J gene TRBJ2-1; TRBD2 might be the D (6 bases). Germline assignment: CDR1 MNHEY and CDR2 SVGEGT. This CDR3 is 15 amino acids long. With 5 bases removed from V and 8 bases from J, the gap between germline ends came to 19 bases. The CDR3 DNA sequence: TGTGCCAGCAGTGACGGGCGGGGCCCTGGGCATGAGCAGTTCTTC. Translated, it gives CASSDGRGPGHEQFF.

The V call is TRBV29-1, the J call TRBJ2-1, with TRBD1 as a possible D gene (5 bases). The length of the CDR3 is 12 residues. Germline CDR1 SQVTM, CDR2 ANQGSEA. V lost 4 bases to trimming and J lost 6 bases, with 10 bases between them. Written as DNA, the CDR3 is TGCAGCGTTGCAGGGCTGGTCAATGAGCAGTTCTTC. It encodes CSVAGLVNEQFF.

The chain employs TRBV10-3 and TRBJ2-1, with TRBD2 matching over 11 bases. Per germline, CDR1 ENHRY and CDR2 SYGVKD. CDR3 size: 18 residues. V lost 4 bases and J lost 7; bases outside the gene matches: 15. CDR3 amino acids: CAISGDRGSGGARNEQFF. CDR3 coding DNA: TGTGCCATCAGTGGGGATCGGGGTAGCGGGGGGGCCCGAAATGAGCAGTTCTTC.

This chain uses TRBV27 with TRBJ1-1; 7 bases align to TRBD1. V dropped 3 bases and J dropped 1; count of bases not matched to a gene: 5. The length of the CDR3 is 15 residues. Germline CDR1 and CDR2: MNHEY and SMNVEV (reference sequence). Here the CDR3 DNA reads TGTGCCAGCAGTTTTGAGGGGGCGGGGAACACTGAAGCTTTCTTT. Its protein is CASSFEGAGNTEAFF.

This chain joins TRBV10-3 and TRBJ2-3, with D perhaps TRBD2 (6 bases). The length of the CDR3 is 14 residues. From germline, CDR1 is ENHRY and CDR2 SYGVKD. V was trimmed by 7 bases and J by 2 bases, leaving 13 bases between them. The CDR3 loop is CAINPAGITDTQYF. The CDR3, as DNA: TGTGCCATCAACCCCGCGGGGATCACAGATACGCAGTATTTT.

CDR3 sequence: CASSARGGASYEQYF. In nucleotides, the CDR3 is TGTGCCAGCAGCGCCAGGGGTGGGGCTTCCTACGAGCAGTACTTC. This chain connects TRBV7-2 to TRBJ2-7; D might be TRBD1 (6 bases). The CDR3 has 15 amino acids. Germline-derived CDR1 and CDR2 are SGHTA and FQGNSA. Trimming removed 5 bases at V and 1 base at J, with 15 bases between.

The chain has TRBV6-5 and TRBJ2-1, with 8 bases aligning to TRBD2. This CDR3 spans 13 amino acids. The ends lost 7 bases at V and 10 bases at J; junction bases unmatched: 9. Germline loops: CDR1 MNHEY, CDR2 SVGAGI. CDR3 bases: TGTGCCAGCACCCCCGGGGGGGTTCGCGAGCAGTTCTTC. It encodes CASTPGGVREQFF.

The chain links TRBV25-1 to TRBJ1-1; D call uncertain. CDR3 length: 15 residues. V was cut by 1 base and J by 0 bases, with 9 bases left in between. Germline-derived CDR1 and CDR2 are MGHDK and SYGVNS. CDR3 nucleotide sequence: TGTGCCAGCAGTGAATCTGGCTTAATGAACACTGAAGCTTTCTTT. Amino acid sequence: CASSESGLMNTEAFF.

The chain joins TRBV6-2 or TRBV6-3 to TRBJ1-3; D is possibly TRBD1 (5 bases). The CDR3 is 16 amino acids. V was pared by 0 bases and J by 0 bases, with 9 bases between. CDR1 MNHEY and CDR2 SVGEGT come from the germline V gene. The DNA for the CDR3 is TGTGCCAGCAGTTACTCGAGACAGAGCTCTGGAAACACCATATATTTT. Protein sequence: CASSYSRQSSGNTIYF.

CDR3 sequence reads: CAIRGTRTSGGPGAQYF. Written as DNA, the CDR3 is TGTGCCATCAGGGGAACCCGGACTAGCGGGGGGCCTGGCGCGCAGTATTTT. This chain uses TRBV10-3 with TRBJ2-3; 14 bases fit TRBD2. Germline V gene lookup returns CDR1 ENHRY and CDR2 SYGVKD. The CDR3 is made up of 17 amino acids. The V and J ends lost 6 bases and 10 bases, in that order; junction bases with no gene match: 15.

V is TRBV9 and J is TRBJ2-3, with 7 bases matching TRBD1. Germline V gene sequence: CDR1 SGDLS, CDR2 YYNGEE. The CDR3 covers 15 residues. J lost 0 bases, V lost 3 bases, and 4 bases had no gene match. The CDR3 spells CASSGRDSSTDTQYF. The DNA for the CDR3 is TGTGCCAGCAGCGGCCGGGACAGTAGCACAGATACGCAGTATTTT.

This sequence joins TRBV5-6 and TRBJ2-5, with 12 bases that match TRBD2. V gave up 0 bases and J gave up 5 bases; unmatched junction bases: 5. The CDR3 loop spans 16 amino acids. Germline assignment: CDR1 SGHDT and CDR2 YYEEEE. CDR3 DNA: TGTGCCAGCAGCTTGGGGCCTAGCGGGGGGGCGGAGACCCAGTACTTC. Translation gives CASSLGPSGGAETQYF.

The V gene is TRBV29-1, the J gene TRBJ2-5; perhaps TRBD1 as D (6 bases). The germline CDR1 and CDR2 sequences are SQVTM and ANQGSEA. Trimming stripped 6 bases from V and 4 bases from J, with 15 bases between. The CDR3 is 13 amino acids. CDR3 amino acids: CSVNGGITETQYF. CDR3 coding DNA: TGCAGCGTCAATGGGGGCATTACAGAGACCCAGTACTTC.

The rearrangement joins TRBV5-1 to TRBJ2-5; 7 bases match TRBD1. The CDR3 consists of 15 residues. After removal of 3 bases from V and 5 bases from J, the junction contained 10 bases not matched to a gene. CDR1 and CDR2 (germline): SGHRS, YFSETQ. The CDR3 region is CASSSAGGVGETQYF. In DNA form, the CDR3 reads TGCGCCAGCAGCTCGGCAGGGGGAGTAGGGGAGACCCAGTACTTC.

The rearrangement links TRBV9 to TRBJ2-3; D remains unclear. Trimming pared 3 bases from V and 3 bases from J, leaving 11 bases between. Germline-derived CDR1 and CDR2 are SGDLS and YYNGEE. This CDR3 is 14 amino acids long. The CDR3 nucleotides read TGTGCCAGCAGCGCCACATTGTGGACAGATACGCAGTATTTT. It translates to CASSATLWTDTQYF.

V usage is TRBV3-1 (or the pseudogene TRBV3-2) and J usage is TRBJ1-2; TRBD1 agrees at 9 bases. This CDR3 comprises 14 residues. Germline CDR1 LGHDT, CDR2 YNNKEL (reference sequence). The trim removed 5 bases at V and 7 bases at J, leaving 8 bases unmatched. This CDR3 reads CASSTRQGEVGYTF. DNA for the CDR3: TGTGCCAGCAGCACCAGACAGGGGGAAGTTGGCTACACCTTC.

The chain employs TRBV27 and TRBJ1-5; unclear D gene. Trimming cost V 10 bases and J 5 bases, with 12 bases left between them. This CDR3 is 12 amino acids long. CDR1 is MNHEY and CDR2 is SMNVEV in the germline V gene (reference sequence). The CDR3 is CATKTGYQPQHF. DNA for the CDR3: TGTGCCACCAAGACGGGTTATCAGCCCCAGCATTTT.

The chain links TRBV14 to TRBJ2-3; D may be TRBD2 (6 bases). There are 16 residues in the CDR3. Per the germline V gene, CDR1 is SGHDN and CDR2 is FVKESK. Trimming left V 5 bases short and J 1 base short, with 16 bases between. The CDR3 sequence is CASSSGLGTRTDTQYF. The CDR3 region has the DNA TGTGCCAGCAGCTCGGGACTTGGTACCCGCACAGATACGCAGTATTTT.